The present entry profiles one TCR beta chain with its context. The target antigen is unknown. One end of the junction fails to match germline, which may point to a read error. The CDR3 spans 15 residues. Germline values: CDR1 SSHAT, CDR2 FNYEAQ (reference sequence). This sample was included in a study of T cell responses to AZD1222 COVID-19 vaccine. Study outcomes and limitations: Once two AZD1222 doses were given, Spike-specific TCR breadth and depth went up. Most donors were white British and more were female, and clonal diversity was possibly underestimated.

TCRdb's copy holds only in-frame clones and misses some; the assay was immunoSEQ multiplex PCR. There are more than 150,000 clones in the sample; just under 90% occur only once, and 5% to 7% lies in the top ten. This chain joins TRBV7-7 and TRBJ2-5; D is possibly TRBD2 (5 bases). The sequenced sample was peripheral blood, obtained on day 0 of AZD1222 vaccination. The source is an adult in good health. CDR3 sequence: CASSLATHSGETQYF. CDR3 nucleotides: TGTGCTAGCAGCTTAGCGACCCACTCAGGAGAGACCCAGTACTTC.